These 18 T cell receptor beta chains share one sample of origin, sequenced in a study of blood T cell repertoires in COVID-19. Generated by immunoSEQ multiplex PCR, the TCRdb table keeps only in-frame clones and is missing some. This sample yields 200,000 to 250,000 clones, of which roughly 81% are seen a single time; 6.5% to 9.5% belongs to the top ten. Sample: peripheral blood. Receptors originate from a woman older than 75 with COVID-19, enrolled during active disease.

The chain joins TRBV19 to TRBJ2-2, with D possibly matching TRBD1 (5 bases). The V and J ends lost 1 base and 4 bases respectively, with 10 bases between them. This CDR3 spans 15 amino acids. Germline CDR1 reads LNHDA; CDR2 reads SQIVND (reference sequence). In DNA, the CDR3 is TGTGCCAGTAGTATAGTGTCAGGGCCCACCGGGGAGCTGTTTTTT. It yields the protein CASSIVSGPTGELFF.

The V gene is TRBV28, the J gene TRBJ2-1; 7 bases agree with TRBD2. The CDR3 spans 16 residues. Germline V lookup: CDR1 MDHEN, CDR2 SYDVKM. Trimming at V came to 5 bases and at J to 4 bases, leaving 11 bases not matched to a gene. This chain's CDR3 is CASSPLALSLYNEQFF. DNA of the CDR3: TGTGCCAGCAGTCCACTAGCGCTATCCCTTTACAATGAGCAGTTCTTC.

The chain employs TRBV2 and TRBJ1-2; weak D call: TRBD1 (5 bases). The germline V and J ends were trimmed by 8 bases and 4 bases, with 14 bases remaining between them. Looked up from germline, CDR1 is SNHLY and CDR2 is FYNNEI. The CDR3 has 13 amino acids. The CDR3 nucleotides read TGTGCCAGCGGGGGGGGGAGGATCTATGGCTACACCTTC. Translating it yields CASGGGRIYGYTF.

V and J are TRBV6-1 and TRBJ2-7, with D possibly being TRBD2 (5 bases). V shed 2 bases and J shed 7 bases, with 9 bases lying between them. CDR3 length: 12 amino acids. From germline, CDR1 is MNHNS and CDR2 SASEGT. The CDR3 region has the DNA TGTGCCAGCAGTGAAAGCGGCAAGGAGCAGTACTTC. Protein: CASSESGKEQYF.

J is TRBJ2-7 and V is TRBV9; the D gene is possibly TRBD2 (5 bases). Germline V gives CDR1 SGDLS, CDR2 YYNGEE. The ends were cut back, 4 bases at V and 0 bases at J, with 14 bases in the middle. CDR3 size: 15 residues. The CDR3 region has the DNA TGTGCCAGCAGCAGGGAGATGGGCAACTCCTACGAGCAGTACTTC. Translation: CASSREMGNSYEQYF. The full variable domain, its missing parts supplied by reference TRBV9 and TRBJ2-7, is DSGVTQTPKHLITATGQRVTLRCSPRSGDLSVYWYQQSLDQGLQFLIQYYNGEERAKGNILERFSAQQFPDLHSELNLSSLELGDSALYFCASSREMGNSYEQYFGPGTRLTVT.

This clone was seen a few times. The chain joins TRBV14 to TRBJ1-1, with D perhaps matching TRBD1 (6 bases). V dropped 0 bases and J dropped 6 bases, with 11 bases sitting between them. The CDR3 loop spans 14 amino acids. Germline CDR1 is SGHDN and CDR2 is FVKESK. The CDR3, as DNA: TGTGCCAGCAGCCAAGATAACAGGGCCGCTGAAGCTTTCTTT. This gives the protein CASSQDNRAAEAFF.

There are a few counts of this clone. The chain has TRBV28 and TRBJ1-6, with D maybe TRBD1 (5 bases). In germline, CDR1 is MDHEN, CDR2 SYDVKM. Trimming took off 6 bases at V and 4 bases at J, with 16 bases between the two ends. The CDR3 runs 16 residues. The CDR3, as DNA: TGTGCCAGCAGGGCCGAGACAGCTAGATATAATTCACCCCTCCACTTT. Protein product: CASRAETARYNSPLHF.

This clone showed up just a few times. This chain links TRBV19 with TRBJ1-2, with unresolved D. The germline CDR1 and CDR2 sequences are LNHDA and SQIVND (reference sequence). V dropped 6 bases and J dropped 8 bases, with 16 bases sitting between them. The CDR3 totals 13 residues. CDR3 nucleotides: TGTGCCAGTAGCCGCGAGGGCGGGAGGGGCTACACCTTC. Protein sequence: CASSREGGRGYTF.

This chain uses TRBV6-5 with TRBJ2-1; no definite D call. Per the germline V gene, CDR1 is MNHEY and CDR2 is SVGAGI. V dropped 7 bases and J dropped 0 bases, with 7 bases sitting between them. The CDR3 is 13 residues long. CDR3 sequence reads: CASTVSSYNEQFF. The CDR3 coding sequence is TGTGCCAGCACAGTAAGCTCCTACAATGAGCAGTTCTTC.

The CDR3 sequence is CASSRSRTGLDSNEKLFF. The CDR3 coding sequence is TGTGCCAGTAGTCGATCTAGGACAGGGTTGGACAGTAATGAAAAACTGTTTTTT. The V call is TRBV19, the J call TRBJ1-4; 8 bases are a match to TRBD1. After removal of 5 bases from V and 4 bases from J, the junction contained 15 bases not matched to a gene. CDR3 length: 18 amino acids. Germline assignment: CDR1 LNHDA and CDR2 SQIVND (reference sequence).

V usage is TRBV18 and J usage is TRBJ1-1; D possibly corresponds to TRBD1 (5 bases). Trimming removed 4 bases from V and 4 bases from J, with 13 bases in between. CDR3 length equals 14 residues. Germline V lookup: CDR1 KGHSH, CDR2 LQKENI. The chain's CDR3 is CASSRAAGSTEAFF. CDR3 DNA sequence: TGTGCCAGCTCACGGGCGGCAGGGTCCACTGAAGCTTTCTTT.

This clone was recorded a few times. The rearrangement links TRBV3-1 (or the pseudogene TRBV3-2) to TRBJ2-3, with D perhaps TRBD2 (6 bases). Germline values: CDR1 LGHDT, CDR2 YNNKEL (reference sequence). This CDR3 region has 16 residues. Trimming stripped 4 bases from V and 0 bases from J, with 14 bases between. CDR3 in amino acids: CASSLVVGTSTDTQYF. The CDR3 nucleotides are TGTGCCAGCAGCCTAGTAGTGGGGACTAGCACAGATACGCAGTATTTT.

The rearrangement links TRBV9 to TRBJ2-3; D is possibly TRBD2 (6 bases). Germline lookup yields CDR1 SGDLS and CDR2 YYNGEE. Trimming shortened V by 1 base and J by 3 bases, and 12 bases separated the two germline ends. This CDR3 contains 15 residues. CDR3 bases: TGTGCCAGCAGCGTACTAGGCGGGGCTACAGATACGCAGTATTTT. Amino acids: CASSVLGGATDTQYF.

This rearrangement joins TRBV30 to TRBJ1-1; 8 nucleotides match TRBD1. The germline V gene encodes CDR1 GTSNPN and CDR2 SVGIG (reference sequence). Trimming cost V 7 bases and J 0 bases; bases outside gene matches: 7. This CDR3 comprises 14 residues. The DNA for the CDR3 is TGTGCCTCGACAGGGGATTTCTTGAACACTGAAGCTTTCTTT. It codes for CASTGDFLNTEAFF.

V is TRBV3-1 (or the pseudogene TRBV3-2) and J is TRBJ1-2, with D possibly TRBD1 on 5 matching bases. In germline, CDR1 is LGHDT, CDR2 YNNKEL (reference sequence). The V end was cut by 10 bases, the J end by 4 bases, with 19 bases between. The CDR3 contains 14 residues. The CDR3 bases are TGTGCCACAACTCAGGGATCCCCGAGCTATGGCTACACCTTC. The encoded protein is CATTQGSPSYGYTF.

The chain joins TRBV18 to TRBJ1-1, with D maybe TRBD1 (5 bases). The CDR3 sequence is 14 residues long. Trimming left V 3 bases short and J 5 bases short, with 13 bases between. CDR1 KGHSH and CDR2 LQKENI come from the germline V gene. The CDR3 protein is CASSPRGGETEAFF. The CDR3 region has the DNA TGTGCCAGCTCACCCCGGGGAGGGGAAACTGAAGCTTTCTTT.

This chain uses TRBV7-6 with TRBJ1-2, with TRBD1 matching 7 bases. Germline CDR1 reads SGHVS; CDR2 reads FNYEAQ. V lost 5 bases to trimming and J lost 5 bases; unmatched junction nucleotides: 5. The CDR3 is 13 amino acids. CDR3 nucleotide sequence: TGTGCCAGCAGCCCTGGACAGGAATATGGCTACACCTTC. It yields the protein CASSPGQEYGYTF.

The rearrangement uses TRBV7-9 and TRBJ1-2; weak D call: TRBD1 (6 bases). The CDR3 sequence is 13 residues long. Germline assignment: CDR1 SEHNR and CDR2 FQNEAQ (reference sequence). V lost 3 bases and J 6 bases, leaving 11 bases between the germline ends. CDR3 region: CASSFTGSHGYTF. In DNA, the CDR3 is TGTGCCAGCAGCTTTACAGGGAGTCATGGCTACACCTTC.